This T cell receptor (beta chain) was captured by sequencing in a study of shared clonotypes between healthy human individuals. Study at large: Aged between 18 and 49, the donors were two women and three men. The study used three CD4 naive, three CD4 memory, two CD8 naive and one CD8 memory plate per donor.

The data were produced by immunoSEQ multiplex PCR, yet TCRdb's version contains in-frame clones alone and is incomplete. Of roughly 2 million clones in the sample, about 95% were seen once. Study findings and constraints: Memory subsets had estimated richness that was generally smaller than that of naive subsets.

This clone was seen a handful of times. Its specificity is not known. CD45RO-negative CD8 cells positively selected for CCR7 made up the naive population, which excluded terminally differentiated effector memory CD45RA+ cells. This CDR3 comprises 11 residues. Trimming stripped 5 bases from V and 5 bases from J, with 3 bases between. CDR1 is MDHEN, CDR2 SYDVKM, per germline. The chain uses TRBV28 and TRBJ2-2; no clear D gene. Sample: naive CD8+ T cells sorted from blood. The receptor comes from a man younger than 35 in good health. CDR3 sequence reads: CASSTTGELFF. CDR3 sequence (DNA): TGTGCCAGCAGTACGACCGGGGAGCTGTTTTTT.